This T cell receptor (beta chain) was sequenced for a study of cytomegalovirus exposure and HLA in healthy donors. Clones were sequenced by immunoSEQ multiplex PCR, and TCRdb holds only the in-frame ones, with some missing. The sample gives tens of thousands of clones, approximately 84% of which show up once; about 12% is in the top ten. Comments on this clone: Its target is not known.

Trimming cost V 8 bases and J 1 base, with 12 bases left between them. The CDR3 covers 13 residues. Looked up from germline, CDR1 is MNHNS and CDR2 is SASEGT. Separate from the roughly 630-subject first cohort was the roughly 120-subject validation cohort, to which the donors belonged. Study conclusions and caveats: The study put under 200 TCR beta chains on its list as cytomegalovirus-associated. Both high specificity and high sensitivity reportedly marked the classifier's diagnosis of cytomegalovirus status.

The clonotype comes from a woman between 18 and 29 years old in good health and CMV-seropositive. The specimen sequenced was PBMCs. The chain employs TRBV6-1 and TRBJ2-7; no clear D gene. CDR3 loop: CASRVSSSYEQYF. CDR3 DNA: TGTGCCAGCCGGGTCAGTTCTTCCTACGAGCAGTACTTC.